This passage covers 28 T cell receptor beta chains from one sample sequenced in a study of blood T cell repertoires in COVID-19. The method was immunoSEQ multiplex PCR; TCRdb's version includes in-frame clones alone and lacks a portion of them. Here the sample spans about 230,000 clones, 86% being singletons. Sequenced input: peripheral blood. These TCRs come from a man aged 50 to 60 with COVID-19, enrolled during active disease.

The V and J genes are TRBV6-2 or TRBV6-3 and TRBJ2-1; 11 bases agree with TRBD2. From germline, CDR1 is MNHEY and CDR2 SVGEGT. V shed 4 bases and J 3 bases; nucleotides not matched to a gene: 2. The CDR3 is 15 amino acids. This chain's CDR3 is CASSFLAGGYNEQFF. The DNA of the CDR3 is TGTGCCAGCAGTTTCCTAGCGGGGGGCTACAATGAGCAGTTCTTC.

The V call is TRBV6-6, the J call TRBJ2-3; 10 bases fit TRBD1. The junction had 6 bases not matched to a gene; V was cut back by 6 bases and J by 3 bases. From germline, CDR1 is MNHNY and CDR2 SVGAGI (reference sequence). The CDR3 covers 15 residues. The CDR3 sequence is CASSSGQGGTDTQYF. The CDR3 DNA sequence: TGTGCCAGCAGCTCCGGACAGGGGGGAACAGATACGCAGTATTTT.

This clone was detected once. The genes are TRBV9 and TRBJ2-3, with D maybe TRBD1 (6 bases). Germline V CDR1 and CDR2: SGDLS, YYNGEE. Trimming removed 3 bases from V and 2 bases from J, with 19 bases in between. There are 17 residues in the CDR3. The DNA for the CDR3 is TGTGCCAGCAGCGGAAGGAACGGACAGCTCGCCACAGATACGCAGTATTTT. Translated, it gives CASSGRNGQLATDTQYF.

The chain links TRBV6-1 to TRBJ2-7, with TRBD1 matching over 8 bases. V lost 2 bases and J lost 4; bases outside the gene matches: 7. This CDR3 contains 15 residues. Germline V gene data show CDR1 as MNHNS and CDR2 as SASEGT. CDR3 nucleotides: TGTGCCAGCAGTGAAACGGGTCAGGGGGCTTACGAGCAGTACTTC. It yields the protein CASSETGQGAYEQYF.

This clone was seen only a few times. The chain is built from TRBV7-9 and TRBJ2-7; unclear D gene. The V gene lost 4 bases and the J gene lost 7 bases, with 11 bases spanning the gap. CDR3 size: 12 residues. Per the germline V gene, CDR1 is SEHNR and CDR2 is FQNEAQ (reference sequence). CDR3: CASSWATEEQYF. Written as DNA, the CDR3 is TGTGCCAGCAGCTGGGCAACAGAGGAGCAGTACTTC.

The chain links TRBV6-4 to TRBJ2-1, with TRBD2 matching over 16 bases. The CDR3 extends over 16 amino acids. Germline V gives CDR1 MRHNA, CDR2 SNTAGT. Trimming at V came to 4 bases and at J to 8 bases, leaving 5 bases not matched to a gene. The CDR3 region is CASSGSGLAGGHEQFF. CDR3 bases: TGTGCCAGCAGTGGATCGGGACTAGCGGGAGGGCATGAGCAGTTCTTC.

The chain carries TRBV9 and TRBJ2-5; the match to TRBD2 covers 13 bases. The CDR3 totals 17 residues. The V and J ends lost 4 bases and 2 bases, in that order; junction bases with no gene match: 8. Germline values: CDR1 SGDLS, CDR2 YYNGEE. The CDR3 reads CASSISTSGGRQETQYF. As DNA, the CDR3 is TGTGCCAGCAGCATCTCGACTAGCGGGGGGAGACAAGAGACCCAGTACTTC.

This chain joins TRBV20-1 and TRBJ2-3; D unclear. The CDR3 spans 11 residues. The germline CDR1 and CDR2 sequences are DFQATT and SNEGSKA (reference sequence). The V and J ends lost 2 bases and 4 bases respectively, with 4 bases between them. The CDR3 nucleotides are TGCAGTGCTAGAACGGCAGATACGCAGTATTTT. It codes for CSARTADTQYF.

The rearrangement links TRBV24-1 to TRBJ2-2; 9 nucleotides match TRBD2. The CDR3 length is 16 residues. The V segment lost 3 bases and the J segment 1 base; nucleotides outside the gene matches: 2. CDR1 is KGHDR and CDR2 is SFDVKD in the germline V gene. The CDR3 spells CATSDETSGNTGELFF. The CDR3 DNA sequence: TGTGCCACCAGTGATGAGACTAGCGGGAACACCGGGGAGCTGTTTTTT.

The chain carries TRBV28 and TRBJ2-5; D may be TRBD1 (7 bases). CDR1 and CDR2 (germline): MDHEN, SYDVKM. CDR3 length: 15 amino acids. V was pared by 2 bases and J by 4 bases, with 14 bases between. CDR3 residues: CASSLGGGGAETQYF. The DNA for the CDR3 is TGTGCCAGCAGTTTAGGAGGAGGGGGCGCAGAGACCCAGTACTTC.

The rearrangement joins TRBV4-1 to TRBJ1-4, with 12 bases identical to TRBD1. After removal of 1 base from V and 8 bases from J, the junction contained 2 bases not matched to a gene. Germline CDR1 reads MGHRA; CDR2 reads YSYEKL. CDR3 length: 15 residues. CDR3 amino acids: CASSQGDRGREKLFF. CDR3 bases: TGCGCCAGCAGCCAAGGGGACAGGGGGCGGGAAAAACTGTTTTTT.

V gene TRBV19 combines with J gene TRBJ1-1, with 8 nucleotides matching TRBD1. V lost 2 bases and J lost 7; bases outside the gene matches: 12. The CDR3 is made up of 16 amino acids. The germline V gene encodes CDR1 LNHDA and CDR2 SQIVND (reference sequence). CDR3 in amino acids: CASSIRQGPRSIEAFF. CDR3 DNA: TGTGCCAGTAGTATACGACAGGGGCCGCGCTCTATTGAAGCTTTCTTT. Full variable domain (rest looked up from reference TRBV19 and TRBJ1-1): DGGITQSPKYLFRKEGQNVTLSCEQNLNHDAMYWYRQDPGQGLRLIYYSQIVNDFQKGDIAEGYSVSREKKESFPLTVTSAQKNPTAFYLCASSIRQGPRSIEAFFGQGTRLTVV.

This clone occurred a few times. CDR3: CASSDPSNYGYTF. DNA for the CDR3: TGTGCCAGCAGTGATCCGTCTAACTATGGCTACACCTTC. The chain links TRBV6-4 to TRBJ1-2; no firm D call. V lost 3 bases and J lost 0, with 5 bases in between. Germline lookup yields CDR1 MRHNA and CDR2 SNTAGT. CDR3 length equals 13 residues.

This chain connects TRBV5-3 to TRBJ2-7, with a weak D call TRBD1 (6 bases). TRBV5-3 is designated an ORF whose function remains uncertain. The germline V and J ends were trimmed by 4 bases and 2 bases, with 10 bases remaining between them. This CDR3 comprises 13 residues. As DNA, the CDR3 is TGTGCCAGAAGCCTTCGGACAGCCTACGAGCAGTACTTC. It yields the protein CARSLRTAYEQYF.

J is TRBJ2-3 and V is TRBV3-1 (or the pseudogene TRBV3-2); 11 bases map to TRBD2. The ends lost 3 bases at V and 0 bases at J; junction bases unmatched: 8. Germline assignment: CDR1 LGHDT and CDR2 YNNKEL (reference sequence). The CDR3 runs to 18 residues. CDR3 amino acids: CASSHLPGLADSTDTQYF. The CDR3 DNA is TGTGCCAGCAGCCACCTCCCGGGACTAGCGGATAGCACAGATACGCAGTATTTT.

The CDR3 loop reads CASSSGLASDTQYF. The DNA for the CDR3 is TGTGCCAGCAGCTCAGGACTAGCTTCGGATACGCAGTATTTT. The rearrangement joins TRBV7-9 to TRBJ2-3; 8 bases agree with TRBD2. V lost 4 bases to trimming and J lost 6 bases; unmatched junction nucleotides: 6. Germline CDR1 is SEHNR and CDR2 is FQNEAQ (reference sequence). The CDR3 is made up of 14 amino acids. The whole variable domain, filled in from reference TRBV7-9 and TRBJ2-3, reads DTGVSQNPRHKITKRGQNVTFRCDPISEHNRLYWYRQTLGQGPEFLTYFQNEAQLEKSRLLSDRFSAERPKGSFSTLEIQRTEQGDSAMYLCASSSGLASDTQYFGPGTRLTVL.

The V call is TRBV25-1, the J call TRBJ1-2; D is unresolved. Deletions cut 3 bases from V and 6 bases from J, with 11 bases between. Germline-derived CDR1 and CDR2 are MGHDK and SYGVNS. CDR3 length: 13 amino acids. This CDR3 is CASSDGALNGYTF. The CDR3 nucleotides read TGTGCCAGCAGTGACGGAGCCCTTAATGGCTACACCTTC.

The chain carries TRBV6-2 or TRBV6-3 and TRBJ1-4, with D unresolved. The CDR3 is 19 amino acids. V was pared by 2 bases and J by 2 bases, with 21 bases between. Germline V CDR1 and CDR2: MNHEY, SVGEGT. The CDR3 spells CASSYVLGSRLETNEKLFF. As DNA, the CDR3 is TGTGCCAGCAGTTACGTTCTCGGGAGCCGGCTAGAGACTAATGAAAAACTGTTTTTT.

The chain combines TRBV9 with TRBJ1-1, with 7 bases that match TRBD1. The CDR3 length is 15 residues. The V and J ends lost 3 bases and 0 bases, in that order; junction bases with no gene match: 5. Germline V lookup: CDR1 SGDLS, CDR2 YYNGEE. The CDR3 protein is CASSGGRGMNTEAFF. DNA for the CDR3: TGTGCCAGCAGCGGGGGCAGGGGGATGAACACTGAAGCTTTCTTT.

The V and J genes are TRBV10-3 and TRBJ1-6; D is ambiguous. Per the germline V gene, CDR1 is ENHRY and CDR2 is SYGVKD. The CDR3 length is 12 residues. The V end was cut by 3 bases, the J end by 6 bases, with 3 bases between. The CDR3 loop reads CAISEANSPLHF. CDR3 coding DNA: TGTGCCATCAGTGAAGCTAATTCACCCCTCCACTTT.

The chain couples TRBV7-2 to TRBJ1-5; D not certain. Germline lookup yields CDR1 SGHTA and CDR2 FQGNSA. The germline V and J ends were trimmed by 5 bases and 0 bases, with 11 bases remaining between them. The CDR3 extends over 15 amino acids. CDR3 amino acids: CASSAGGRSNQPQHF. In DNA, the CDR3 is TGTGCCAGCAGCGCCGGCGGCCGTAGCAATCAGCCCCAGCATTTT.

The chain recombines TRBV2 with TRBJ2-7; D not certain. The CDR3 runs to 11 residues. V dropped 5 bases and J dropped 0 bases, with 2 bases sitting between them. Per germline, CDR1 SNHLY and CDR2 FYNNEI. CDR3 sequence reads: CASSYSYEQYF. As DNA, the CDR3 is TGTGCCAGCAGTTACTCCTACGAGCAGTACTTC.

This chain uses TRBV5-1 with TRBJ2-7; 7 bases agree with TRBD1. J was trimmed by 0 bases and V by 4 bases; bases with no gene match: 7. The length of the CDR3 is 15 residues. Germline CDR1 SGHRS, CDR2 YFSETQ. Here the CDR3 DNA reads TGCGCCAGCAGCCACGACAGGGATACCTCCTACGAGCAGTACTTC. This codes for CASSHDRDTSYEQYF.

The V gene is TRBV6-6, the J gene TRBJ2-7; 8 nucleotides align to TRBD1. Trimming took 0 bases from V and 5 from J; bases not matched to a gene: 6. The CDR3 length is 15 residues. CDR1 and CDR2 from the germline V gene are MNHNY and SVGAGI (reference sequence). CDR3 loop: CASSYSRQGLNEQYF. The CDR3 DNA follows: TGTGCCAGCAGTTACTCGCGACAGGGGCTCAACGAGCAGTACTTC.

This chain joins TRBV5-4 and TRBJ2-7; 7 bases line up with TRBD2. Germline V gives CDR1 SGHNT, CDR2 YYREEE (reference sequence). V dropped 4 bases and J dropped 6; count of bases not matched to a gene: 7. This CDR3 has 13 amino acids. CDR3 DNA sequence: TGTGCCAGCAGCCTAGGGAGGGCCACCGAGCAGTACTTC. This gives the protein CASSLGRATEQYF.

The rearrangement joins TRBV15 to TRBJ1-2; 9 nucleotides agree with TRBD1. The CDR3 is 16 residues long. Germline CDR1 LNHNV, CDR2 YYDKDF (reference sequence). Trimming at V came to 0 bases and at J to 8 bases, leaving 10 bases not matched to a gene. The CDR3 DNA sequence: TGTGCCACCAGCAGAGAAAGGGACAGGGACTCGCGAGGCTACACCTTC. Translation gives CATSRERDRDSRGYTF.

V gene TRBV5-1 combines with J gene TRBJ2-1; no clear D gene. V dropped 0 bases and J dropped 10 bases, with 5 bases sitting between them. CDR3 length equals 11 residues. Germline CDR1 reads SGHRS; CDR2 reads YFSETQ. CDR3 coding DNA: TGCGCCAGCAGCTTGGACAGAGAGCAGTTCTTC. Protein sequence: CASSLDREQFF. The full variable domain, its missing parts supplied by reference TRBV5-1 and TRBJ2-1, is KAGVTQTPRYLIKTRGQQVTLSCSPISGHRSVSWYQQTPGQGLQFLFEYFSETQRNKGNFPGRFSGRQFSNSRSEMNVSTLELGDSALYLCASSLDREQFFGPGTRLTVL.

This rearrangement joins TRBV5-6 to TRBJ1-2; no definite D call. This CDR3 has 14 residues. Germline V CDR1 and CDR2: SGHDT, YYEEEE. Trimming left V 2 bases short and J 0 bases short, with 8 bases between. The CDR3: CASSLEGANYGYTF. The CDR3 DNA reads as TGTGCCAGCAGCTTAGAGGGAGCTAACTATGGCTACACCTTC.